The next 28 T cell receptor beta chains were all read from a single sample in a study of T cell responses to AZD1222 COVID-19 vaccine. Assay: immunoSEQ multiplex PCR; the TCRdb copy retains only in-frame clones and omits some. The data show around 150,000 clones, about 95% seen once. The sample in question was peripheral blood, obtained on day 0 of AZD1222 vaccination. The receptors come from an adult in good health.

The chain recombines TRBV4-1 with TRBJ2-1; no clear D. Germline lookup yields CDR1 MGHRA and CDR2 YSYEKL. The CDR3 has 15 residues. V was pared by 1 base and J by 0 bases, with 7 bases between. This CDR3 is CASSQAVSSYNEQFF. The CDR3 DNA follows: TGCGCCAGCAGCCAAGCCGTGAGCTCCTACAATGAGCAGTTCTTC.

J is TRBJ2-5 and V is TRBV6-4; D might be TRBD2 (5 bases). V lost 0 bases and J lost 2, with 10 bases in between. Germline-derived CDR1 and CDR2 are MRHNA and SNTAGT. CDR3 length: 15 amino acids. CDR3 sequence (DNA): TGTGCCAGCAGTGACTCAGCGGAAGGGCAAGAGACCCAGTACTTC. Protein product: CASSDSAEGQETQYF.

This clone was recorded only once. This rearrangement joins TRBV7-3 to TRBJ2-2; 9 nucleotides align to TRBD2. Trimming removed 0 bases from V and 6 bases from J; junction bases left unmatched: 5. Germline CDR1 SGHTA, CDR2 FQGTGA. The CDR3 has 16 amino acids. CDR3 loop: CASSLTSSSGAGELFF. In nucleotides, the CDR3 is TGTGCCAGCAGCTTAACGTCCTCTAGCGGGGCCGGGGAGCTGTTTTTT.

This chain joins TRBV12-3 or TRBV12-4 and TRBJ1-1, with unresolved D. The CDR3 is made up of 13 amino acids. V lost 6 bases and J 3 bases, leaving 11 bases between the germline ends. The CDR3 coding sequence is TGTGCCAGCAGCCCCCACGAGGACACTGAAGCTTTCTTT. Protein: CASSPHEDTEAFF.

V usage is TRBV7-2 and J usage is TRBJ1-6; the D gene is possibly TRBD1 (5 bases). Germline V gene sequence: CDR1 SGHTA, CDR2 FQGNSA. The ends were cut back, 5 bases at V and 8 bases at J, with 16 bases in the middle. The CDR3 has 15 residues. The CDR3 is CASSHGGTDHSPLHF. CDR3 in DNA: TGTGCCAGCAGCCACGGGGGAACCGATCATTCACCCCTCCACTTT.

CDR3 sequence (DNA): TGTGCCAGCAGTCAGGGGCAAGAGACCCAGTACTTC. Its protein is CASSQGQETQYF. The chain links TRBV28 to TRBJ2-5, with D maybe TRBD1 (6 bases). V dropped 5 bases and J dropped 2 bases, with 6 bases sitting between them. The CDR3 contains 12 residues. Per the germline V gene, CDR1 is MDHEN and CDR2 is SYDVKM.

About this clone: The identical CDR3 is also encoded by other nucleotide sequences in the sample. This chain links TRBV19 with TRBJ1-5; D call uncertain. The germline CDR1 and CDR2 sequences are LNHDA and SQIVND (reference sequence). Trimming took 3 bases from V and 6 from J, leaving 6 bases between them. The CDR3 consists of 12 residues. CDR3: CASSILGQPQHF. The CDR3 coding sequence is TGTGCCAGTAGTATCCTTGGTCAGCCCCAGCATTTT. Full variable domain (missing parts from reference TRBV19 and TRBJ1-5): DGGITQSPKYLFRKEGQNVTLSCEQNLNHDAMYWYRQDPGQGLRLIYYSQIVNDFQKGDIAEGYSVSREKKESFPLTVTSAQKNPTAFYLCASSILGQPQHFGDGTRLSIL.

The chain joins TRBV14 to TRBJ2-1; D is uncertain. Trimming removed 4 bases at V and 10 bases at J, with 14 bases between. The CDR3 has 13 amino acids. Germline CDR1 reads SGHDN; CDR2 reads FVKESK. Written as DNA, the CDR3 is TGTGCCAGCAGCCCTGCGAGTTCCCCCGAGCAGTTCTTC. This gives the protein CASSPASSPEQFF.

The chain couples TRBV4-1 to TRBJ1-1; D unclear. Germline CDR1 reads MGHRA; CDR2 reads YSYEKL. The V gene lost 5 bases and the J gene lost 1 base, with 14 bases spanning the gap. The CDR3 length is 15 residues. The CDR3 region is CASSYKHGKNTEAFF. Here the CDR3 DNA reads TGCGCCAGCAGCTACAAGCACGGGAAGAACACTGAAGCTTTCTTT.

The chain is built from TRBV30 and TRBJ2-7; 7 positions agree with TRBD1. The CDR3 is 13 amino acids. With 4 bases clipped from V and 3 bases from J, the junction kept 6 bases outside the gene matches. Looked up from germline, CDR1 is GTSNPN and CDR2 is SVGIG (reference sequence). For the CDR3, the DNA is TGTGCCTGGACTAGACAGGGTATCTACGAGCAGTACTTC. This encodes CAWTRQGIYEQYF.

The rearrangement uses TRBV19 and TRBJ2-1, with 7 bases matching TRBD2. Germline loops: CDR1 LNHDA, CDR2 SQIVND (reference sequence). J lost 3 bases, V lost 6 bases, and 5 bases had no gene match. The length of the CDR3 is 14 residues. The CDR3 DNA sequence: TGTGCCAGTAGGAGCGGGACTTACTACAATGAGCAGTTCTTC. Translation gives CASRSGTYYNEQFF.

The chain carries TRBV6-4 and TRBJ2-5, with no clear D. The germline gives CDR1 MRHNA, CDR2 SNTAGT. The CDR3 is 16 residues long. The germline V and J ends were trimmed by 3 bases and 4 bases, with 18 bases remaining between them. The CDR3 nucleotides are TGTGCCAGCAGTGATTTGAGTACTCTCCCCTTAGAGACCCAGTACTTC. Translation gives CASSDLSTLPLETQYF.

This clone was seen just once. The V gene is TRBV7-9, the J gene TRBJ1-1, with TRBD1 identical over 8 bases. Germline loops: CDR1 SEHNR, CDR2 FQNEAQ (reference sequence). CDR3 length: 14 amino acids. With 1 base clipped from V and 11 bases from J, the junction kept 9 bases outside the gene matches. This CDR3 is CASSLEAGGDVAFF. Here the CDR3 DNA reads TGTGCCAGCAGCTTAGAGGCAGGGGGCGACGTTGCTTTCTTT.

The CDR3 sequence: CSASADSQFF. The DNA for the CDR3 is TGCAGTGCCTCGGCGGACTCCCAGTTCTTC. The genes are TRBV20-1 and TRBJ2-1; tentatively, D is TRBD2 (5 bases). The CDR3 is made up of 10 amino acids. Germline CDR1 reads DFQATT; CDR2 reads SNEGSKA (reference sequence). The germline V and J ends were trimmed by 6 bases and 13 bases, with 13 bases remaining between them.

This clone was observed once. The germline gene is not matched at one end of the junction; a read error may be the cause. This chain uses TRBV20-1 with TRBJ2-1; D is unresolved. Per germline, CDR1 DFQATT and CDR2 SNEGSKA (reference sequence). The CDR3 totals 8 residues. The CDR3 DNA reads TGCAGTGCTAGCTCCCGCCTCTTC. It specifies CSASSRLF.

This clone has just a few counts. The chain employs TRBV12-3 or TRBV12-4 and TRBJ1-2; D remains unclear. The CDR3 length is 13 residues. V was shortened by 1 base and J by 7 bases, with 10 bases between the two germline ends. This chain's CDR3 is CASSLGRGAGYTF. In DNA, the CDR3 is TGTGCCAGCAGTTTAGGGCGGGGAGCTGGCTACACCTTC.

The CDR3 is CASSLEGRPSNYGYTF. The CDR3 DNA follows: TGTGCCAGCAGCTTAGAGGGTCGGCCTTCTAACTATGGCTACACCTTC. The chain links TRBV7-2 to TRBJ1-2, with no clear D. The germline V gene has CDR1 SGHTA and CDR2 FQGNSA. This CDR3 is 16 amino acids long. V lost 1 base and J lost 0, with 12 bases in between.

This chain links TRBV11-2 with TRBJ2-1, with a tentative D call TRBD2 (6 bases). Between the trimmed V and J ends, which lost 5 bases and 0 bases, there was a span of 11 bases. From germline, CDR1 is SGHAT and CDR2 FQNNGV. The CDR3 consists of 15 residues. CDR3: CASSIAASSYNEQFF. The CDR3 nucleotides are TGTGCCAGCAGCATAGCGGCAAGCTCCTACAATGAGCAGTTCTTC.

The rearrangement links TRBV15 to TRBJ2-1; 7 nucleotides match TRBD1. The V segment lost 5 bases and the J segment 3 bases; nucleotides outside the gene matches: 7. The CDR3 sequence is 15 residues long. The germline V gene has CDR1 LNHNV and CDR2 YYDKDF (reference sequence). CDR3 bases: TGTGCCACCAGCCGCCGGACAGGAGACTACAATGAGCAGTTCTTC. This translates into CATSRRTGDYNEQFF.

The genes are TRBV6-5 and TRBJ1-5; D might be TRBD1 (5 bases). Germline V CDR1 and CDR2: MNHEY, SVGAGI. Trimming removed 2 bases at V and 4 bases at J, with 9 bases between. The CDR3 length is 14 residues. The CDR3 region is CASSYNGGNQPQHF. CDR3 DNA sequence: TGTGCCAGCAGTTACAACGGGGGTAATCAGCCCCAGCATTTT.

The V and J genes are TRBV6-6 and TRBJ1-5, with D unclear. V dropped 7 bases and J dropped 1 base, with 8 bases sitting between them. CDR1 and CDR2 from the germline V gene are MNHNY and SVGAGI (reference sequence). The CDR3 is 13 residues long. CDR3 protein: CASTVASNQPQHF. The DNA for the CDR3 is TGTGCCAGCACCGTGGCAAGCAATCAGCCCCAGCATTTT.

The gene calls are TRBV19 and TRBJ2-1; possibly TRBD2 for D (6 bases). V lost 2 bases to trimming and J lost 6 bases, with 17 bases between them. The CDR3 consists of 16 residues. Germline CDR1 LNHDA, CDR2 SQIVND (reference sequence). This CDR3 reads CASSIMDGSTGNEQFF. DNA for the CDR3: TGTGCCAGTAGTATAATGGACGGGAGTACGGGCAATGAGCAGTTCTTC.

V is TRBV10-3 and J is TRBJ1-2; D ambiguous. Germline assignment: CDR1 ENHRY and CDR2 SYGVKD. Between the trimmed V and J ends, which lost 6 bases and 6 bases, there was a span of 8 bases. The CDR3 consists of 11 residues. CDR3 sequence: CAISEPDGYTF. DNA of the CDR3: TGTGCCATCAGCGAACCAGATGGCTACACCTTC.

The genes are TRBV27 and TRBJ2-1, with D maybe TRBD2 (6 bases). CDR1 and CDR2 (germline): MNHEY, SMNVEV (reference sequence). The V end lost 6 bases, the J end lost 7 bases, and 22 bases lay between the germline ends. This CDR3 has 16 residues. The CDR3 spells CASRPHSGVNRNEQFF. The CDR3 nucleotides are TGTGCCAGCAGGCCTCATAGCGGCGTCAATCGAAATGAGCAGTTCTTC.

The chain has TRBV5-1 and TRBJ1-5, with TRBD1 identical over 7 bases. Looked up from germline, CDR1 is SGHRS and CDR2 is YFSETQ. The CDR3 length is 13 residues. J gave up 7 bases and V 2 bases, and 3 bases lay outside the gene matches. The CDR3: CASSLQGSQPQHF. As DNA, the CDR3 is TGCGCCAGCAGCTTACAGGGGAGCCAGCCCCAGCATTTT.

The gene calls are TRBV28 and TRBJ2-1, with 12 bases aligning to TRBD2. The CDR3 is 16 residues long. CDR1 is MDHEN and CDR2 is SYDVKM in the germline V gene. With 6 bases clipped from V and 4 bases from J, the junction kept 7 bases outside the gene matches. CDR3 protein: CASSPSGRGPYNEQFF. DNA for the CDR3: TGTGCCAGCAGCCCTAGCGGGAGGGGACCTTACAATGAGCAGTTCTTC.

The chain recombines TRBV2 with TRBJ1-1; possible D gene TRBD1, 5 bases. The germline V gene encodes CDR1 SNHLY and CDR2 FYNNEI. V lost 8 bases and J lost 3, with 16 bases in between. The CDR3 is 14 residues long. The CDR3 is CASPRGAWDTEAFF. In DNA form, the CDR3 reads TGTGCCAGCCCCCGAGGGGCTTGGGACACTGAAGCTTTCTTT.

V usage is TRBV16 and J usage is TRBJ1-1; perhaps TRBD1 as D (6 bases). The CDR3 is made up of 14 amino acids. CDR1 and CDR2 from the germline V gene are KGHSY and FQNENV. V was clipped by 7 bases and J by 0 bases, with 12 bases between them. The chain's CDR3 is CASTQGHLNTEAFF. Written as DNA, the CDR3 is TGTGCCAGCACCCAGGGGCACCTGAACACTGAAGCTTTCTTT.